This TCR beta chain derives from a study of T-cell memory formation after mild COVID-19. Overall study findings and caveats: The study found balanced CD4/CD8 in clones contracting day 15 to 85 and a CD4+ lean in later expanders.

Each CDR3 protein is one row after TCRdb ran MiXCR on the 5' RACE reads. The sample consists of some 600,000 distinct CDR3 sequences, about 18% of them appearing once. There are many counts of this clonotype. Its antigen remains unidentified. This clonotype originated in an adult woman who had mild COVID-19 (a few samples of this study predate the infection). Cell type and time point are not known. Sequenced material: PBMCs or a T cell subset sorted from them (not recorded which).

The CDR3 DNA sequence: TGCGCCAGCAGCCAAGGGGGAAAGAATGAGCAGTTCTTC. It codes for CASSQGGKNEQFF. The chain employs TRBV4-3 and TRBJ2-1; unclear D gene. This CDR3 comprises 13 residues. Trimming pared 1 base from V and 7 bases from J, leaving 8 bases between. Germline V gene lookup returns CDR1 LGHNA and CDR2 YSLEER.